Included here is one TCR beta chain sequence, with context. In its sample, this clone was seen once. Its antigen target is currently unknown. One base away there is no much larger clone; base qualities are not given. Untouched CD4+ T cells were isolated from Ficoll-separated PBMC through negative selection with magnetic beads, and an average purity of around 98% was reached. Untouched CD4+ T cells were isolated from Ficoll-separated PBMC with magnetic beads, reaching roughly 98% purity with negligible CD8+ contamination. Donors were a few healthy blood donors whose buffy coats supplied peripheral blood mononuclear cells. Each of the three donors was CMV seronegative. The DNeasy Blood & Tissue Kit was used for extraction of genomic DNA. For each subject, genomic DNA from sorted CD137+CD4+ cells and from pre-culture CD4+ baseline samples underwent TCRB sequencing. The data belong to a study of T cell repertoires and HLA-DP antigens (dated by TCRdb to the late 2010s). Regarding the study in general: The study used an in vitro model of CD4+ T cell alloreactivity against allogeneic HLA-DP presented by transduced HeLa cells. On average, around 220 ng of DNA went in for sorted CD137+CD4+ samples, versus 1,000 to 1,500 ng for pre-culture CD4+ samples. Compared with self, one alloantigen differed at one amino acid in the peptide-binding groove and the other differed at fewer than 12, modelling structurally similar versus dissimilar alloantigens. The three donors, two male and one female, ranged from the 18-to-29 to the 60-to-69 age band.

From the cysteine up to the phenylalanine, the CDR3 has a length of 16 residues. Just CDR3 DNA is preserved here, 48 bases in frame from base 1. In the germline V gene, CDR1 corresponds to SGHDT and CDR2 to YYEEEE. The V end gives up 2 bases and the J end 7 bases, leaving 5 bases in the junction not matched to a gene. Study-wide findings and limitations: The naive and memory CD4+ repertoires were not analysed as separate populations. Similar clonality (around 0.4) was observed for sorted CD137+ cells against both alloantigens, and this clonality was much higher than that observed in pre-culture samples (around 0.042). The study was limited by having only three donors, by relying on a non-physiological HeLa antigen-presenting system, and by using total CD4+ responder cells. Clones undetected before culture had an average cumulative frequency of roughly 36% against one allele versus around 51% against the other.

The immunoSEQ multiplex PCR, with forward primers for 54 TRBV segments and reverse primers for 13 TRBJ segments, was used to amplify TCRB CDR3 regions. For pre-culture CD4+ samples, sequencing was done at deep resolution with a target of 150,000 to 250,000 T cell genomes. Sequencing of the amplicons was done on an Illumina HiSeq System, giving 87 bp reads that spanned the CDR3. The source study handled its data this way. Correction for PCR and sequencing errors was applied to reads, and CDR3 regions were defined through alignment to IMGT reference sequences. Synthetic template pools were used to estimate the numbers of templates and unique rearrangements. Clonality was calculated as 1 minus Pielou's evenness. Richness was estimated with the Daley-Smith estimator. Morisita's index was used to measure repertoire overlap. A clone counted as low-abundance if it appeared in cultured samples but went undetected in the pre-culture repertoire of the same donor. TCRdb took this table from immuneACCESS and kept in-frame rearrangements with V and J called. Such tables lack part of the clones; where checked against another copy, unresolved V genes explain under half of the gap, and the rest is unexplained. The DNA gave D and trimming, while V, J and clone size come from that table. The sample includes approximately 110,000 clones, with 80% to 95% observed a single time. The ten biggest clones cover approximately 0.29% of the sample.

The receptor comes from a woman aged 18-29 years in good health and CMV-seronegative. Recombination linked TRBV5-6 to TRBJ2-1; 14 middle bases align to TRBD2. Sequenced input: CD4+ T cells from PBMCs. The nucleotide sequence is given as TGTGCCAGCAGCTTCCGGACTAGCGGGAGGATAAATGAGCAGTTCTTC. Translated, it reads CASSFRTSGRINEQFF.